These T cell receptor beta chains were read from a single sample in a study of vaccination and CD4 T cells after COVID-19. Each CDR3 protein gets one entry after TCRdb re-called the PCR reads with MiXCR. This sample carries about 20,000 distinct CDR3 sequences, around 47% of them seen once, and the ten largest clones take about 5%. These receptors have no known antigen. The sequencing here drew on CD4+ T cells from blood, cultured in vitro, taken before SARS-CoV-2 vaccination. The source is a human donor who had recovered from COVID-19. Each CDR3 is given with its conserved first and last residue. A D gene is named only where the DNA matches it firmly. The size entry is marked missing in some rows and otherwise reads once, few, many or a size class.

>17|-|TRBJ2-6|-|TRBV6-2/TRBV6-3
TGTGCCAGCAGTTACTCGAGGTCAGGGGATGGGGCCAACGTCCTGACTTTC
CASSYSRSGDGANVLTF
>16|-|TRBJ1-5|-|TRBV7-2
TGTGCCAGCAGCTTAGATACCGTGTATAGCAATCAGCCCCAGCATTTT
CASSLDTVYSNQPQHF
>17|TRBD1|TRBJ1-5|few|TRBV20-1
TGCAGTGCCGCGCCCTCCAACAGGGGGCTAAGCAATCAGCCCCAGCATTTT
CSAAPSNRGLSNQPQHF
>14|-|TRBJ1-1|-|TRBV28
TGTGCCAGCAGTCCCAGTGGGACATTGTTCACAGCTTTCTTT
CASSPSGTLFTAFF
>15|-|TRBJ1-5|-|TRBV23-1
TGCGCCAGCAGTCTGTGCTTGGGGGGGGACCAGCCCCAGCATTTT
CASSLCLGGDQPQHF
>13|-|TRBJ1-2|few|TRBV6-5
TGTGCCAGCAGTTACGACCTTTTCTATGGCTACACCTTC
CASSYDLFYGYTF
>17|-|TRBJ2-3|-|TRBV6-2/TRBV6-3
TGTGCCAGCAGTTACATGGGCGGAGGGGGCGGCACAGATACGCAGTATTTT
CASSYMGGGGGTDTQYF
>15|-|TRBJ1-1|-|TRBV19
TGTGCCAGTAGTATAGATCGGGGGATGAACACTGAAGCTTTCTTT
CASSIDRGMNTEAFF
>13|-|TRBJ2-2|-|TRBV7-2
TGTGCCAGCAGCGCAACCGTTCAAGGGGAGCTGTTTTTT
CASSATVQGELFF
>14|-|TRBJ1-1|few|TRBV7-2
TGTGCCAGCAGCTTAGGGAACGCAAACACTGAAGCTTTCTTT
CASSLGNANTEAFF
>14|-|TRBJ2-1|-|TRBV5-4
TGTGCCAGCAGCTTGCGTGGAGCATACAATGAGCAGTTCTTC
CASSLRGAYNEQFF
>16|TRBD1|TRBJ2-3|few|TRBV20-1
TGCAGTGCTGCGGGCCTGGGACAGGGGAGGACAGATACGCAGTATTTT
CSAAGLGQGRTDTQYF
>14|-|TRBJ2-6|-|TRBV19
TGTGCCTCTTCCGGAGGGGCTGGGGCCAACGTCCTGACTTTC
CASSGGAGANVLTF
>15|-|TRBJ1-5|few|TRBV15
TGTGCCACCAGCAGAGATTGGGTGGGCAATCAGCCCCAGCATTTT
CATSRDWVGNQPQHF
>14|TRBD2|TRBJ2-2|-|TRBV6-1
TGTGCCAGCAGGGGACTAGTACGCACCGGGGAGCTGTTTTTT
CASRGLVRTGELFF
>13|-|TRBJ1-1|-|TRBV6-1
TGTGCCAGCAAGGGCAGAATGAACACTGAAGCTTTCTTT
CASKGRMNTEAFF
>14|-|TRBJ1-6|-|TRBV27
TGTGCCAGCAATCTGGGCCAGGTCAATTCACCCCTCCACTTT
CASNLGQVNSPLHF
>13|-|TRBJ1-2|-|TRBV7-9
TGTGCCAGCAGTCCCGACAGCCACTATGGCTACACCTTC
CASSPDSHYGYTF
>14|-|TRBJ2-1|once|TRBV2
TGTGCCAGCCCGCAGCGCGACTCCTACAATGAGCAGTTCTTC
CASPQRDSYNEQFF
>13|-|TRBJ1-2|-|TRBV5-6
TGTGCCAGCAGCTTCTCTGGCCGAGTCAGCTACACCTTC
CASSFSGRVSYTF
>17|-|TRBJ2-6|-|TRBV19
TGTGCCAGTAGTATACAGGGTTCCTCTTCTGGGGCCAACGTCCTGACTTTC
CASSIQGSSSGANVLTF
>13|-|TRBJ1-5|-|TRBV19
TGTGCCAGTAGTATGCAGGGCTTTCAGCCCCAGCATTTT
CASSMQGFQPQHF
>12|-|TRBJ1-1|-|TRBV6-5
TGTGCCAGCAGTTCAACAGACCTGGGAGCTTTCTTT
CASSSTDLGAFF